The 24 T cell receptor beta chains presented below share a single source sample, sequenced in a study of blood T cell repertoires in COVID-19. Clones were sequenced by immunoSEQ multiplex PCR, and TCRdb holds only the in-frame ones, with some missing. The sample has around 470,000 clones; less than 95% are singletons. The specimen was PBMCs or T cells enriched from blood (not recorded which). These receptors were obtained from a man between 18 and 35 years old who had recovered from COVID-19.

Points on this clone: Other nucleotide sequences from this sample produce the same CDR3. V usage is TRBV6-5 and J usage is TRBJ2-3, with TRBD2 matching 11 bases. This CDR3 is built from 13 residues. V lost 8 bases and J lost 5; bases outside the gene matches: 3. Germline V gene sequence: CDR1 MNHEY, CDR2 SVGAGI. CDR3 coding DNA: TGTGCCAGCTCCGGGACTAGCGGAGATACGCAGTATTTT. Residues: CASSGTSGDTQYF.

The J gene is TRBJ2-1, the V gene TRBV5-1, with 15 bases matching TRBD2. In germline, CDR1 is SGHRS, CDR2 YFSETQ. Trimming removed 3 bases from V and 7 bases from J; junction bases left unmatched: 5. The CDR3 loop spans 16 amino acids. In DNA, the CDR3 is TGCGCCAGCAGCTCCGGACTAGCGGGAGGGCCGAATGAGCAGTTCTTC. Its protein is CASSSGLAGGPNEQFF.

The chain couples TRBV10-1 to TRBJ2-4, with TRBD2 identical over 12 bases. Germline V lookup: CDR1 WNHNN, CDR2 SYGVQD (reference sequence). The junction had 10 bases not matched to a gene; V was cut back by 6 bases and J by 7 bases. The CDR3 covers 16 residues. For the CDR3, the DNA is TGCGCCAGCAGCCAAATGACTAGCGGGAGACGCAACATTCAGTACTTC. Protein: CASSQMTSGRRNIQYF.

The chain combines TRBV27 with TRBJ1-1; tentatively, D is TRBD1 (6 bases). There are 14 residues in the CDR3. Germline CDR1 reads MNHEY; CDR2 reads SMNVEV (reference sequence). V gave up 6 bases and J gave up 4 bases, with 15 bases separating them. The CDR3 sequence: CASSWGTGLTEAFF. As DNA, the CDR3 is TGTGCCAGCAGCTGGGGAACAGGGCTCACTGAAGCTTTCTTT.

This chain uses TRBV7-2 with TRBJ1-5; 9 positions agree with TRBD1. Germline V gives CDR1 SGHTA, CDR2 FQGNSA. This CDR3 is built from 15 residues. Trimming cost V 6 bases and J 3 bases; bases outside gene matches: 6. In DNA, the CDR3 is TGTGCCAGCAGTTACAGGGGGCTGGACAATCAGCCCCAGCATTTT. Translating gives CASSYRGLDNQPQHF.

This rearrangement joins TRBV30 to TRBJ2-7; D remains ambiguous. Germline values: CDR1 GTSNPN, CDR2 SVGIG (reference sequence). There are 14 residues in the CDR3. V lost 0 bases, J lost 4 bases, and 13 bases lay in between. The CDR3, as DNA: TGTGCCTGGAGTGTACATAGTTTCAGGTACGAGCAGTACTTC. It is translated as CAWSVHSFRYEQYF.

The chain employs TRBV10-1 and TRBJ2-2; no definite D call. The CDR3 covers 14 residues. Germline V gene sequence: CDR1 WNHNN, CDR2 SYGVQD (reference sequence). V gave up 6 bases and J gave up 4 bases, with 12 bases separating them. This chain's CDR3 is CASRALDTTGELFF. CDR3 sequence (DNA): TGCGCCAGCAGGGCCCTTGACACCACCGGGGAGCTGTTTTTT.

The V and J genes are TRBV5-1 and TRBJ2-5; 14 nucleotides agree with TRBD2. The J segment lost 7 bases and the V segment lost 7 bases, leaving 6 bases of the junction unmatched. Germline CDR1 SGHRS, CDR2 YFSETQ. CDR3 length: 14 amino acids. The CDR3 DNA is TGCGCCAGCCGACTAGCGGGAGGGGAGGGGACCCAGTACTTC. Its protein is CASRLAGGEGTQYF.

The chain is built from TRBV27 and TRBJ1-5, with a weak D call TRBD1 (6 bases). This CDR3 comprises 15 residues. Germline loops: CDR1 MNHEY, CDR2 SMNVEV (reference sequence). With 5 bases removed from V and 0 bases from J, the gap between germline ends came to 11 bases. In DNA, the CDR3 is TGTGCCAGCAGTCCAGGACAGTATAGCAATCAGCCCCAGCATTTT. This gives the protein CASSPGQYSNQPQHF.

This clone has a single count. The CDR3 sequence: CAWRRDREAIYEQYF. The CDR3 DNA reads as TGTGCCTGGAGGAGAGACAGGGAGGCCATATACGAGCAGTACTTC. The gene calls are TRBV30 and TRBJ2-7, with a tentative D call TRBD1 (7 bases). CDR3 length equals 15 residues. V was shortened by 3 bases and J by 4 bases, with 19 bases between the two germline ends. Germline V CDR1 and CDR2: GTSNPN, SVGIG (reference sequence).

The J gene is TRBJ1-4, the V gene TRBV18; tentative D call: TRBD1 (5 bases). The CDR3 has 16 amino acids. Deletions cut 4 bases from V and 0 bases from J, with 12 bases between. Germline-derived CDR1 and CDR2 are KGHSH and LQKENI. CDR3 nucleotide sequence: TGTGCCAGCTCACAGGGGAGGAGGTCAACTAATGAAAAACTGTTTTTT. This gives the protein CASSQGRRSTNEKLFF.

The rearrangement joins TRBV5-5 to TRBJ1-1; the D gene is possibly TRBD1 (5 bases). The CDR3 spans 12 residues. Trimming removed 4 bases from V and 11 bases from J, with 15 bases in between. CDR1 and CDR2 (germline): SGHKS, YYEKEE (reference sequence). The CDR3 DNA reads as TGTGCCAGCAGCCGACTCGGGGGATCGGCTTTCTTT. Translating it yields CASSRLGGSAFF.

The chain joins TRBV12-3 or TRBV12-4 to TRBJ1-1; 7 nucleotides line up with TRBD1. There are 13 residues in the CDR3. The J segment lost 4 bases and the V segment lost 6 bases, leaving 5 bases of the junction unmatched. The DNA of the CDR3 is TGTGCCAGCAGAGGGGGCGCGGGCACTGAAGCTTTCTTT. Its protein is CASRGGAGTEAFF.

The chain recombines TRBV14 with TRBJ2-7; 7 nucleotides align to TRBD1. After removal of 3 bases from V and 7 bases from J, the junction contained 6 bases not matched to a gene. The V gene's germline CDR1 is SGHDN and CDR2 FVKESK. The CDR3 covers 13 residues. The chain's CDR3 is CASSHDRVGEQYF. In DNA, the CDR3 is TGTGCCAGCAGCCACGACAGGGTCGGGGAGCAGTACTTC.

This clone has only one observation. V usage is TRBV28 and J usage is TRBJ1-5; no firm D call. The CDR3 is made up of 14 amino acids. CDR1 is MDHEN and CDR2 is SYDVKM in the germline V gene. Trimming pared 0 bases from V and 4 bases from J, leaving 7 bases between. CDR3 in DNA: TGTGCCAGCAGTTTATGGACTATGAATCAGCCCCAGCATTTT. This translates into CASSLWTMNQPQHF.

The chain employs TRBV6-5 and TRBJ2-7, with 9 bases lining up with TRBD1. V was pared by 2 bases and J by 1 base, with 3 bases of the junction left unmatched. This CDR3 spans 15 amino acids. Germline V gene sequence: CDR1 MNHEY, CDR2 SVGAGI. DNA of the CDR3: TGTGCCAGCAGTTACCAAGGACAGGGGTCCTACGAGCAGTACTTC. Its protein is CASSYQGQGSYEQYF.

The chain employs TRBV10-2 and TRBJ2-7; tentative D call: TRBD2 (6 bases). V was pared by 5 bases and J by 2 bases, with 22 bases between. This CDR3 spans 17 amino acids. CDR1 WSHSY and CDR2 SAAADI come from the germline V gene. The DNA for the CDR3 is TGCGCCAGCAGTTTCCCGACACGAACCTCGGGGGCCTACGAGCAGTACTTC. This translates into CASSFPTRTSGAYEQYF.

This clone was recorded once. The CDR3 protein is CASSQERDRAYNEQFF. CDR3 DNA sequence: TGCGCCAGCAGCCAAGAGAGGGACAGGGCCTACAATGAGCAGTTCTTC. The chain couples TRBV4-1 to TRBJ2-1; 9 positions match TRBD1. V shed 0 bases, J shed 2 bases, and the junction held 2 bases outside the gene matches. Germline CDR1 reads MGHRA; CDR2 reads YSYEKL. This CDR3 comprises 16 residues.

V is TRBV9 and J is TRBJ1-1; D is uncertain. This CDR3 comprises 13 residues. V lost 2 bases, J lost 5 bases, and 10 bases lay in between. Germline assignment: CDR1 SGDLS and CDR2 YYNGEE. The CDR3 coding sequence is TGTGCCAGCAGCGTCGAGAGTCAAACTGAAGCTTTCTTT. Residues: CASSVESQTEAFF.

This rearrangement joins TRBV7-8 to TRBJ1-2; possibly TRBD1 for D (5 bases). V lost 4 bases, J lost 0 bases, and 12 bases lay in between. The CDR3 is 15 amino acids. Germline CDR1 is SGHVS and CDR2 is FQNEAQ. The CDR3 nucleotides read TGTGCCAGCAGCTCCCAGGGAGGGACTAACTATGGCTACACCTTC. It specifies CASSSQGGTNYGYTF.

The V call is TRBV19, the J call TRBJ1-5, with 9 bases lining up with TRBD1. This CDR3 contains 12 residues. V gave up 8 bases and J gave up 6 bases; unmatched junction bases: 2. CDR1 and CDR2 from the germline V gene are LNHDA and SQIVND (reference sequence). The CDR3 protein is CASSDRGQPQHF. Written as DNA, the CDR3 is TGTGCCAGTTCGGACAGGGGTCAGCCCCAGCATTTT.

The chain employs TRBV28 and TRBJ1-1; a weak D match, TRBD1 (6 bases). The V and J ends lost 7 bases and 2 bases respectively, with 14 bases between them. The CDR3 is 14 amino acids. The germline V gene encodes CDR1 MDHEN and CDR2 SYDVKM. The CDR3 DNA is TGTGCCAGCAAAATACAGGGTATTAACACTGAAGCTTTCTTT. It codes for CASKIQGINTEAFF.

The chain recombines TRBV11-2 with TRBJ1-6; no definite D call. V was trimmed by 5 bases and J by 15 bases, leaving 17 bases between them. The CDR3 has 13 residues. The germline CDR1 and CDR2 sequences are SGHAT and FQNNGV. Written as DNA, the CDR3 is TGTGCCAGCAGCCCCTCGGGGTGGTCAGGCCTCCACTTT. Translated: CASSPSGWSGLHF.

This chain joins TRBV27 and TRBJ1-6; the D gene is possibly TRBD1 (6 bases). Germline CDR1 is MNHEY and CDR2 is SMNVEV (reference sequence). Trimming left V 6 bases short and J 7 bases short, with 13 bases between. This CDR3 spans 14 amino acids. CDR3 coding DNA: TGTGCCAGCAGAGGGGGGGTCGTAAATTCACCCCTCCACTTT. Amino acid sequence: CASRGGVVNSPLHF.